In this sample, the clone carrying this T cell receptor beta chain turned up a few times. Its antigen is as yet unknown. Full-length variable regions came from constant-region reverse primers plus semi-nested Nested Universal Primer A PCR. TCRdb analysed the 5' RACE reads with MiXCR anew, one entry per CDR3 protein. Of around 43,000 distinct CDR3 sequences listed, about 20% are singletons. The CDR3 is 14 amino acids. The V gene end was trimmed by 7 bases and the J gene end by 0 bases; junction bases not matched to a gene: 6. Study findings and constraints: The larger cohort examined one V-J beta rearrangement, not whole repertoires. Tumor memory CD4+ T cell TCR gene usage was found to cluster with blood and lymph node memory CD4+ cells and with lymph node naive CD4+ cells.

Purified naive CD4+ T cells were depleted of CD25+ Tregs. This TCR was recovered from a female donor with breast cancer. The sequenced sample consisted of naive CD4+ T cells sorted from a lymph node. Subset of the sample: naive CD4+ T cells, CD4+CD45RA+CD25-. This chain joins TRBV12-3 or TRBV12-4 and TRBJ2-7; TRBD2 agrees at 7 bases. The CDR3 bases are TGTGCCAGCACCCTGGGGGGGAGCTCCTACGAGCAGTACTTC. Protein sequence: CASTLGGSSYEQYF.